Listed below are T cell receptor beta chains from one sample, sequenced in a study of shared clonotypes between healthy human individuals. The repertoire was sequenced with immunoSEQ multiplex PCR; TCRdb's copy has only in-frame clones and lacks some. The sample lists approximately 710,000 clones, roughly 88% occurring once. Sequencing used memory CD8+ T cells from PBMCs. These receptors were taken from a man between 18 and 35 years old in good health. Some clones in this sample may be carry-over from other donors' samples. CDR3s include the opening cysteine and the closing phenylalanine or tryptophan. The D gene is left open where the match is weak. Clone size, where shown, is once, few, many, or a class for clones that have expanded.

TRBJ2-3	TRBV9	.	.	CASSSGQISTDTQYF	TGTGCCAGCAGCTCCGGTCAGATAAGCACAGATACGCAGTATTTT
TRBJ2-1	TRBV5-8	.	.	CASISVSYNEQFF	TGTGCCAGCATAAGTGTTTCCTACAATGAGCAGTTCTTC
TRBJ2-7	TRBV28	TRBD1	.	CASSGTGELDEQYF	TGTGCCAGCAGTGGGACAGGGGAGCTCGACGAGCAGTACTTC
TRBJ2-7	TRBV7-9	TRBD2	.	CASSLAGGPWEQYF	TGTGCCAGCAGTTTAGCGGGAGGGCCGTGGGAGCAGTACTTC
TRBJ1-3	TRBV28	TRBD1	.	CASTNVLTGGWSTIYF	TGTGCCAGCACCAATGTATTGACAGGGGGTTGGAGCACCATATATTTT
TRBJ1-1	TRBV9	.	few	CASSVGMNTEAFF	TGTGCCAGCAGCGTCGGCATGAACACTGAAGCTTTCTTT
TRBJ2-7	TRBV5-1	.	.	CASRGEIRDYEQYF	TGCGCCAGCAGGGGGGAAATCAGGGACTACGAGCAGTACTTC
TRBJ1-1	TRBV10-3	TRBD1	.	CAISESTTGVTEAFF	TGTGCCATCAGTGAGTCGACCACAGGGGTGACTGAAGCTTTCTTT
TRBJ2-5	TRBV28	TRBD1	.	CASNDRENQETQYF	TGTGCCAGCAACGACAGGGAAAACCAAGAGACCCAGTACTTC
TRBJ2-3	TRBV5-1	TRBD2	.	CASSLLAGGRTTDTQYF	TGCGCCAGCAGCTTACTAGCGGGAGGCCGAACAACAGATACGCAGTATTTT
TRBJ2-3	TRBV9	.	.	CASSVITDTQYF	TGTGCCAGCAGCGTAATAACAGATACGCAGTATTTT
TRBJ1-1	TRBV5-1	.	.	CASSLDRSMNTEAFF	TGCGCCAGCAGCTTGGACAGAAGTATGAACACTGAAGCTTTCTTT
TRBJ2-1	TRBV4-1	TRBD2	few	CASSHLLAASYNEQFF	TGCGCCAGCAGCCATCTACTAGCGGCTTCCTACAATGAGCAGTTCTTC
TRBJ2-6	TRBV19	.	.	CASSIVGGLGANVLTF	TGTGCCAGTAGTATTGTAGGGGGGCTGGGGGCCAACGTCCTGACTTTC
TRBJ2-5	TRBV9	.	.	CASSVGGTQETQYF	TGTGCCAGCAGCGTTGGCGGGACCCAAGAGACCCAGTACTTC
TRBJ2-1	TRBV7-9	TRBD2	.	CASSLVEGSGSSQFF	TGTGCCAGCAGCTTAGTAGAGGGTAGCGGGAGCTCGCAGTTCTTC
TRBJ2-7	TRBV27	.	.	CASSSPFGREQYF	TGTGCCAGCAGTAGCCCCTTCGGGCGCGAGCAGTACTTC
TRBJ1-4	TRBV19	.	.	CASTKGEKLFF	TGTGCCAGTACAAAAGGGGAAAAACTGTTTTTT
TRBJ2-7	TRBV19	.	.	CASSNGSPYEQYF	TGTGCCAGTAGTAACGGCAGCCCCTACGAGCAGTACTTC
TRBJ2-5	TRBV27	TRBD1	.	CASSPSPGTGSETQYF	TGTGCCAGCAGTCCAAGTCCCGGGACAGGTTCGGAGACCCAGTACTTC
TRBJ2-7	TRBV28	TRBD2	.	CASTIMPPGGDSYEQYF	TGTGCCAGCACCATCATGCCCCCGGGGGGGGACTCCTACGAGCAGTACTTC
TRBJ1-1	TRBV28	.	.	CASSLLRRNTEAFF	TGTGCCAGCAGTTTATTGCGGAGGAACACTGAAGCTTTCTTT
TRBJ1-2	TRBV28	.	once	CASSFFQGLGYTF	TGTGCCAGCAGTTTCTTTCAGGGATTGGGCTACACCTTC
TRBJ2-7	TRBV29-1	.	.	CSVDGYNTEQYF	TGCAGCGTTGACGGTTATAACACCGAGCAGTACTTC
TRBJ2-7	TRBV27	.	.	CASSFWGYTATYEQYF	TGTGCCAGCAGTTTTTGGGGGTACACTGCCACCTACGAGCAGTACTTC
TRBJ2-3	TRBV28	.	.	CASSRALASTDTQYF	TGTGCCAGCAGCCGTGCCCTAGCTAGCACAGATACGCAGTATTTT
TRBJ2-7	TRBV11-2	.	few	CASSLGLYEQYF	TGTGCCAGCAGCTTGGGCCTTTACGAGCAGTACTTC
TRBJ2-7	TRBV9	.	.	CASSPPSTGTLPFIEQYF	TGTGCCAGCAGCCCCCCTTCAACAGGGACCTTACCCTTTATTGAGCAGTACTTC